Here is one TCR beta chain with its context. The target antigen is unknown. TCRdb's copy holds only in-frame clones and misses some; the assay was immunoSEQ multiplex PCR. The sample has about 75,000 clones, around four fifths seen once. The data were obtained in a study of T cell clones after liver transplantation. Findings and caveats of the study: In two subjects, few donor cells limited the measurable donor-reactive repertoire.

The CDR3 length is 14 residues. Germline V gene sequence: CDR1 SGHRS, CDR2 YFSETQ. Trimming removed 2 bases from V and 11 bases from J, with 20 bases in between. The sample in question was CD4+ T cells from blood, obtained less than 50 months after liver transplant. This chain links TRBV5-1 with TRBJ2-7, with D perhaps TRBD1 or TRBD2 (6 bases each). This sequence was found in a human patient who received a liver transplant. Some T cells may have originated in the graft donor. The CDR3 spells CASSFGTQPSGEYF. The CDR3 DNA sequence: TGCGCCAGCAGCTTCGGGACACAGCCTTCGGGGGAGTACTTC.